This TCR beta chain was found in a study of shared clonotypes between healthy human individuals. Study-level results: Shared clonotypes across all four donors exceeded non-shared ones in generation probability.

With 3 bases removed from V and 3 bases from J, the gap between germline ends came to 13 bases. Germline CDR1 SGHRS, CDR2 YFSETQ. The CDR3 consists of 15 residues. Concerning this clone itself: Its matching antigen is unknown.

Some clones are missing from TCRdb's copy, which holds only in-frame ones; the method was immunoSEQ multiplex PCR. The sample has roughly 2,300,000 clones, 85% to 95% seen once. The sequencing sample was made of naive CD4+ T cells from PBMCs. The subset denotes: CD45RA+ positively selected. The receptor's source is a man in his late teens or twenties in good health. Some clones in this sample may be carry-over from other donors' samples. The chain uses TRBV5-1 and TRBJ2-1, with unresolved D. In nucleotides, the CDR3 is TGCGCCAGCAGCTCTCGGCTCCTTCTCTACAATGAGCAGTTCTTC. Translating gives CASSSRLLLYNEQFF. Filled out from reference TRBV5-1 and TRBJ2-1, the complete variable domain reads KAGVTQTPRYLIKTRGQQVTLSCSPISGHRSVSWYQQTPGQGLQFLFEYFSETQRNKGNFPGRFSGRQFSNSRSEMNVSTLELGDSALYLCASSSRLLLYNEQFFGPGTRLTVL.